This entry concerns a single TCR beta chain. These data are taken from a study of blood T cell repertoires in COVID-19. Study background: Sites across the United States, Italy and Spain contributed samples from acute and convalescent COVID-19. The analysed material was cDNA or gDNA that came from T cells, B-cell-depleted T cells, or PBMCs.

The CDR3 has 15 amino acids. Germline values: CDR1 SGHTA, CDR2 FQGNSA. Trimming removed 3 bases at V and 9 bases at J, with 18 bases between. How the authors handled the data: Amplified reference gene primers provided the basis for estimating nucleated cell counts. This table comes from immunoSEQ multiplex PCR, and its TCRdb copy is limited to in-frame clones, with some not included. V and J calls and clone size are those listed in that table; D and trimming were worked out from the DNA. The sample carries about 160,000 clones, approximately 82% recorded once. This clonotype originated in a woman aged 80 or over with acute or convalescent COVID-19. The sequencing sample was made of peripheral blood. The chain employs TRBV7-2 and TRBJ2-1; the D gene is possibly TRBD1 (6 bases). CDR3 DNA: TGTGCCAGCAGCTTCCCCCAGGGGCGCATGATTGAGCAGTTCTTC. Translating it yields CASSFPQGRMIEQFF.